This TCR beta chain was recorded in a study of Ad26.COV2.S vaccination and SARS-CoV-2 variants. Indicated treatment: roughly 20 received Ad26.COV2.S at low or high dose, single or two shots; five or six received placebo; per-sample allocation not given. Samples analyzed were those drawn on day 63 after the first vaccine or placebo injection. Generated by immunoSEQ multiplex PCR, the TCRdb table keeps only in-frame clones and is missing some. Among under 600,000 clones listed, around 89% were seen once. The CDR3 consists of 14 residues. Germline-derived CDR1 and CDR2 are LNHDA and SQIVND (reference sequence). Unmatched junction bases numbered 7, after V lost 7 bases and J lost 6 bases. Study-wide points: Reported findings describe substantial breadth in spike-specific CD8+ and CD4+ T cell responses following vaccination. Total T cell responses may have been underestimated by the TCR breadth and depth analyses.

As to this clone: Its cognate antigen is unknown.

This TCR was sampled from a person between 18 and 65 years old who received the Ad26.COV2.S COVID-19 vaccine or a placebo. Sequenced material: peripheral blood, taken in a trial of Ad26.COV2.S vaccine versus placebo. V is TRBV19 and J is TRBJ1-4, with 8 nucleotides matching TRBD1. CDR3 region: CASTAADRDEKLFF. The DNA for the CDR3 is TGTGCCAGTACGGCGGCGGACAGGGATGAAAAACTGTTTTTT.